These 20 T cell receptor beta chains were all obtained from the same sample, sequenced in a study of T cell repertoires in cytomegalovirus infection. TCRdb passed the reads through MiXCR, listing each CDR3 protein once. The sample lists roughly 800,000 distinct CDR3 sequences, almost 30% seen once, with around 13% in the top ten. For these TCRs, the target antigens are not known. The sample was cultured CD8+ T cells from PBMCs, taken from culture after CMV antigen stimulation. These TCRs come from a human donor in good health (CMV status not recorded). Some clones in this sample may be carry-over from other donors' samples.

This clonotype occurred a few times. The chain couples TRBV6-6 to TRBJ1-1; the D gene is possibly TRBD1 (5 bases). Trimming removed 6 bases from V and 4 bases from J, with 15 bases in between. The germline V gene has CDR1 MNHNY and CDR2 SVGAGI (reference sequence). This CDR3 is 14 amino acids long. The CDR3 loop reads CASSPSAGSTEAFF. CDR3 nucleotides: TGTGCCAGCAGCCCCTCCGCAGGGAGCACTGAAGCTTTCTTT.

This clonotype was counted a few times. This CDR3 reads CASSPGWTGFMNTEAFF. The DNA of the CDR3 is TGTGCCAGTAGCCCCGGTTGGACAGGTTTCATGAACACTGAAGCTTTCTTT. The V and J genes are TRBV19 and TRBJ1-1, with 7 bases matching TRBD1. Germline loops: CDR1 LNHDA, CDR2 SQIVND (reference sequence). After removal of 6 bases from V and 0 bases from J, the junction contained 13 bases not matched to a gene. The CDR3 is made up of 17 amino acids.

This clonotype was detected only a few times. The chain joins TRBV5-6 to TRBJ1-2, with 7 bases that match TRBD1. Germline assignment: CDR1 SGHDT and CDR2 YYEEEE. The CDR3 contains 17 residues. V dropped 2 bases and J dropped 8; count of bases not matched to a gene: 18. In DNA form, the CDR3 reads TGTGCCAGCAGCTTAGATGAGGGAAGACAGGGCGTCGGAGGCTACACCTTC. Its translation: CASSLDEGRQGVGGYTF.

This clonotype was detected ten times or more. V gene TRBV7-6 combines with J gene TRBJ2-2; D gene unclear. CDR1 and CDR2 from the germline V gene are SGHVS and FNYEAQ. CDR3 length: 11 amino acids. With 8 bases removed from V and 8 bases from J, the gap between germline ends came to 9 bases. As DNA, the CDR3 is TGTGCCAGCGGGGTAGGAGGGGAGCTGTTTTTT. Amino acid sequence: CASGVGGELFF.

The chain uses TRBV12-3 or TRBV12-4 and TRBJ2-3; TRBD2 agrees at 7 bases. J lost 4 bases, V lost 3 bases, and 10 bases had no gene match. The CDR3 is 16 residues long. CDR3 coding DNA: TGTGCCAGCAGTTTTTTTGGGGGGGGTATGGCAGATACGCAGTATTTT. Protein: CASSFFGGGMADTQYF.

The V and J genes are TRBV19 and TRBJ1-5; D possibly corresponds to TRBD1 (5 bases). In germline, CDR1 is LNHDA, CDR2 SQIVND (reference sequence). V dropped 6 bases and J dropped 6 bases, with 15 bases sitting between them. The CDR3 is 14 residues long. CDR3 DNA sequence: TGTGCCAGTAGATGGGAAGGGGCTCCTCAGCCCCAGCATTTT. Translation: CASRWEGAPQPQHF.

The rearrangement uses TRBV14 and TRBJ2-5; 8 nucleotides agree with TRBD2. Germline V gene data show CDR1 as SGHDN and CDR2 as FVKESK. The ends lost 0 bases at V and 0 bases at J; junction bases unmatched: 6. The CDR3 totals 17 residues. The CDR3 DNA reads TGTGCCAGCAGCCAAGATGCGAGGCGGGGGGACCAAGAGACCCAGTACTTC. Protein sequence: CASSQDARRGDQETQYF.

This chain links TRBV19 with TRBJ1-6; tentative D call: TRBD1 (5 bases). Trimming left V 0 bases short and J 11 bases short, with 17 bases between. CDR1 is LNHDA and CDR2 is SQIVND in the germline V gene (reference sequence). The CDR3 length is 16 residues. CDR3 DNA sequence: TGTGCCAGTAGTATAGACCCGACAGCGCTAGTGGCACCCCTCCACTTT. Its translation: CASSIDPTALVAPLHF.

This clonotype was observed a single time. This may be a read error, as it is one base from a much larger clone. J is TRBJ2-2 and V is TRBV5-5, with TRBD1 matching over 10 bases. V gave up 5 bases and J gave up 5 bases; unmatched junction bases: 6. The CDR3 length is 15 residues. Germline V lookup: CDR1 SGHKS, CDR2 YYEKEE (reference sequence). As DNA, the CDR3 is TGTGCCAGCAGTTACTGGACAGGGGGTACCGGGGAGCTGTTTTTT. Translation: CASSYWTGGTGELFF.

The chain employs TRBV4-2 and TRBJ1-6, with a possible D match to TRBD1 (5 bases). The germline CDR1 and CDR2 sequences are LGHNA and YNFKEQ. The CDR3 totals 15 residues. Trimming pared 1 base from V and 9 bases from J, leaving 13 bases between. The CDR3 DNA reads TGTGCCAGCAGCCAAGGCGGGATAAGGGGTTCACCCCTCCACTTT. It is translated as CASSQGGIRGSPLHF.

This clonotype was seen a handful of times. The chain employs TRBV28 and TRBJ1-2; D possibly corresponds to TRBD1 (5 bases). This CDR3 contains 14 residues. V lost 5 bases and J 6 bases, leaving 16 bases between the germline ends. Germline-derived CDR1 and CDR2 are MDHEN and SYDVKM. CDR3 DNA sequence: TGTGCCAGCAGTCCATCAGGGTATATTGATGGCTACACCTTC. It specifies CASSPSGYIDGYTF.

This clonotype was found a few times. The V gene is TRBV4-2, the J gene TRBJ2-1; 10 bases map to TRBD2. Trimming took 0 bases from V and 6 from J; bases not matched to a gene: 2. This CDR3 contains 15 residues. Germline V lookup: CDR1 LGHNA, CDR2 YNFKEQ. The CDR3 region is CASSQEERGGNEQFF. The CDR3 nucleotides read TGTGCCAGCAGCCAAGAAGAGCGGGGGGGCAATGAGCAGTTCTTC.

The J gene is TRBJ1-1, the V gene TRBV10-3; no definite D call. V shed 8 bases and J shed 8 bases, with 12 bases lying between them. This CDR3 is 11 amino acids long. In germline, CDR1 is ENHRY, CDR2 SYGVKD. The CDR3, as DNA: TGTGCCATCCGGCAGGAACGGGAAGCTTTCTTT. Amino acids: CAIRQEREAFF.

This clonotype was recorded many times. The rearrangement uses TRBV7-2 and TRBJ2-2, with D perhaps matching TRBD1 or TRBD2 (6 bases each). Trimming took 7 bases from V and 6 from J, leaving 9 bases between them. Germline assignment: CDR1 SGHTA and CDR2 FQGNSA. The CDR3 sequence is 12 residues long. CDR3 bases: TGTGCCAGCATTGGGGGGCCCGGGGAGCTGTTTTTT. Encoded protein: CASIGGPGELFF.

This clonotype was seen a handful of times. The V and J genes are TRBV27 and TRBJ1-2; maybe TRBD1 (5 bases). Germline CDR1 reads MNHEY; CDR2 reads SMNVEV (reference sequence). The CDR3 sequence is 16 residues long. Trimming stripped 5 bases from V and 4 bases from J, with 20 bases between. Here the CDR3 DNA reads TGTGCCAGCAGTCCCTTTGCGGGGGTCGGGGGCTATGGCTACACCTTC. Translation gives CASSPFAGVGGYGYTF.

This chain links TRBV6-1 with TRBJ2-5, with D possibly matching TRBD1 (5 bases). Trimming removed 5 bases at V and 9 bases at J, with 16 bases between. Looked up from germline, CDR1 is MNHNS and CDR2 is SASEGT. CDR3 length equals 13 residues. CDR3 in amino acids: CASSHPGWPAQYF. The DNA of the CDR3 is TGTGCCAGCAGTCATCCAGGGTGGCCGGCCCAGTACTTC.

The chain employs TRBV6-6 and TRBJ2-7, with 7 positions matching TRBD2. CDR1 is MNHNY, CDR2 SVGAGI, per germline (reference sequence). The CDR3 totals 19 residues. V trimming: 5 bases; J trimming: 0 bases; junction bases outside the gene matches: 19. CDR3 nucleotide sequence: TGTGCCAGCAGTACCCGAGGAGCGGGGTACCCAGGTTCCTCCTACGAGCAGTACTTC. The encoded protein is CASSTRGAGYPGSSYEQYF.

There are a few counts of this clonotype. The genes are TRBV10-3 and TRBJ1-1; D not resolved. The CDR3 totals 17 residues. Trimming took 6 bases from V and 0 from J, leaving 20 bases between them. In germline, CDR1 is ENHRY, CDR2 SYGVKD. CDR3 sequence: CAIRLRGRLDLNTEAFF. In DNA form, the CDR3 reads TGTGCCATCAGGCTCAGAGGGCGATTGGATCTGAACACTGAAGCTTTCTTT.

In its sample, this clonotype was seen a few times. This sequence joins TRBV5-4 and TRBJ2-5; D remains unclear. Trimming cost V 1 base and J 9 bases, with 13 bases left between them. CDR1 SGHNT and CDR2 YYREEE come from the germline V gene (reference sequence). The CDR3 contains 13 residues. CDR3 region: CASSLPNSFSQYF. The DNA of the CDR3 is TGTGCCAGCAGCTTGCCCAACTCGTTTTCCCAGTACTTC.

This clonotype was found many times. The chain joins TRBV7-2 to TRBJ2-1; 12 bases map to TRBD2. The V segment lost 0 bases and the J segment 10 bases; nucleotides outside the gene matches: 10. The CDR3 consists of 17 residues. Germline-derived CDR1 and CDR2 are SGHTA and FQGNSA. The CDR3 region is CASSLAGRASGGEEQFF. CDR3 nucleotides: TGTGCCAGCAGCTTAGCGGGGCGGGCTAGCGGGGGGGAGGAGCAGTTCTTC.